The clone carrying this TCR beta chain has at least ten counts. Unique molecular identifiers were built into the TCRbeta library. TCRdb redid the calling of the PCR reads with MiXCR, one entry per CDR3 protein. The sample contains about 610,000 distinct CDR3 sequences, 10% to 13% of which appear only once. The data stem from a study of T-cell reconstitution after alpha-beta-depleted transplantation in children. In germline, CDR1 is LNHNV, CDR2 YYDKDF (reference sequence). The V end was cut by 0 bases, the J end by 0 bases, with 9 bases between. This CDR3 has 16 residues. This clonotype originated in a human donor who donated a stem cell graft to a child with acute myeloid leukemia. The sample here was PBMCs from the stem cell graft donor, taken from the stem cell graft. The gene calls are TRBV15 and TRBJ2-1; the D is unclear. The CDR3: CATSRDRTSSYNEQFF. The DNA for the CDR3 is TGTGCCACCAGCAGAGACAGGACGAGCTCCTACAATGAGCAGTTCTTC.